The entry that follows covers one TCR beta chain sequence. This sample is drawn from a study of T cell changes during pregnancy in multiple sclerosis. The method was immunoSEQ multiplex PCR; TCRdb's version includes in-frame clones alone and lacks a portion of them. The sample consists of approximately 31,000 clones, about 91% of them appearing once. This CDR3 is built from 14 residues. V shed 4 bases and J shed 5 bases, with 13 bases lying between them. CDR1 SGHVS and CDR2 FNYEAQ come from the germline V gene. The chain couples TRBV7-6 to TRBJ2-3; TRBD2 is a possible D gene (7 bases). Source: CD8+ T cells from peripheral blood mononuclear cells, taken in the second trimester of pregnancy. This receptor was taken from a female donor with multiple sclerosis, enrolled in a pregnancy study. Here the CDR3 reads CASSWGGGGDTQYF. CDR3 DNA sequence: TGTGCCAGCAGCTGGGGAGGGGGGGGAGATACGCAGTATTTT.